This T cell receptor (beta chain) was identified in a study of CD4+ T cells in melanoma. The table came from immunoSEQ multiplex PCR; TCRdb's copy has only in-frame clones and leaves some out. The sample holds about 110,000 clones; 80% to 95% are singletons and the top ten take less than 4%. V dropped 3 bases and J dropped 0 bases, with 12 bases sitting between them. CDR3 length: 15 residues. CDR1 and CDR2 (germline): MGHRA, YSYEKL. The clonotype was recovered from a human donor with melanoma. What was sequenced was peripheral blood. The rearrangement uses TRBV4-1 and TRBJ2-7; maybe TRBD2 (6 bases). CDR3 amino acids: CASSQPGLNSYEQYF. The DNA of the CDR3 is TGCGCCAGCAGCCAGCCGGGACTTAACTCCTACGAGCAGTACTTC.